A single sample gave rise to the 8 T cell receptor beta chains below, sequenced in a study of blood T cell repertoires in COVID-19. The table came from immunoSEQ multiplex PCR; TCRdb's copy has only in-frame clones and leaves some out. The table includes 140,000 to 150,000 clones, 78% detected once. Sequenced material: peripheral blood. The receptors shown here come from a woman in her sixties or seventies with acute or convalescent COVID-19.

The chain combines TRBV7-9 with TRBJ2-3; 8 nucleotides line up with TRBD2. Trimming took 6 bases from V and 0 from J; bases not matched to a gene: 5. Germline CDR1 reads SEHNR; CDR2 reads FQNEAQ (reference sequence). The CDR3 loop spans 15 amino acids. CDR3 in DNA: TGTGCCAGCAGTACTAGCGGTTCTAGCACAGATACGCAGTATTTT. This sequence encodes CASSTSGSSTDTQYF.

This rearrangement joins TRBV6-5 to TRBJ1-2, with 9 bases matching TRBD1. From germline, CDR1 is MNHEY and CDR2 SVGAGI. This CDR3 contains 13 residues. V was clipped by 6 bases and J by 7 bases; unmatched bases: 6. This CDR3 is CASRLQGAGGYTF. Here the CDR3 DNA reads TGTGCCAGCAGACTACAGGGGGCTGGTGGCTACACCTTC.

The CDR3 DNA is TGTGCCAGCGACCTCACCGGGACAGGGGCTTACAATGAGCAGTTCTTC. Translated, it gives CASDLTGTGAYNEQFF. The chain combines TRBV2 with TRBJ2-1, with 10 bases fitting TRBD1. Germline CDR1 SNHLY, CDR2 FYNNEI. The CDR3 runs to 16 residues. The V gene end was trimmed by 8 bases and the J gene end by 4 bases; junction bases not matched to a gene: 11.

J is TRBJ2-7 and V is TRBV7-8; no definite D call. V was cut by 5 bases and J by 2 bases, with 13 bases left in between. Germline V gene sequence: CDR1 SGHVS, CDR2 FQNEAQ. This CDR3 region has 14 residues. The CDR3 DNA follows: TGTGCCAGCAGCCCCTACCCATTTGCCTACGAGCAGTACTTC. Amino acids: CASSPYPFAYEQYF.

This clone came up once. The rearrangement links TRBV6-5 to TRBJ1-3; TRBD1 matches 8 bases. Losses at the gene ends were 5 bases for V and 3 bases for J; bases not matched to a gene: 6. The CDR3 loop spans 15 amino acids. Per the germline V gene, CDR1 is MNHEY and CDR2 is SVGAGI. CDR3 sequence (DNA): TGTGCCAGCAGTACAGGGGGATTAGGTGGAAACACCATATATTTT. Translation: CASSTGGLGGNTIYF.

This clone appeared a few times. The chain employs TRBV6-5 and TRBJ1-2, with D possibly being TRBD1 (5 bases). CDR3 length: 12 residues. Germline lookup yields CDR1 MNHEY and CDR2 SVGAGI. The ends were cut back, 2 bases at V and 8 bases at J, with 9 bases in the middle. This chain's CDR3 is CASSYGGEGYTF. The DNA of the CDR3 is TGTGCCAGCAGTTACGGGGGGGAAGGCTACACCTTC.

V and J are TRBV30 and TRBJ1-6, with 7 bases that match TRBD1. The CDR3 runs to 13 residues. Germline loops: CDR1 GTSNPN, CDR2 SVGIG (reference sequence). V trimming: 3 bases; J trimming: 11 bases; junction bases outside the gene matches: 7. CDR3 sequence (DNA): TGTGCCTGGAGCCGGGACAGCAGTACACCCCTCCACTTT. It is translated as CAWSRDSSTPLHF. The full variable domain, with the rest looked up from reference TRBV30 and TRBJ1-6, is SQTIHQWPATLVQPVGSPLSLECTVEGTSNPNLYWYRQAAGRGLQLLFYSVGIGQISSEVPQNLSASRPQDRQFILSSKKLLLSDSGFYLCAWSRDSSTPLHFGNGTRLTVT.

Comments on this clone: At one end the junction does not follow the germline gene, possibly because of a read error. The gene calls are TRBV24-1 and TRBJ2-4; possible D gene TRBD2, 6 bases. The CDR3 sequence is 11 residues long. The germline V gene has CDR1 KGHDR and CDR2 SFDVKD. The CDR3 DNA follows: TGTGCCACCAGTGATTTTGCCGGGAGAAACTTC. It codes for CATSDFAGRNF.